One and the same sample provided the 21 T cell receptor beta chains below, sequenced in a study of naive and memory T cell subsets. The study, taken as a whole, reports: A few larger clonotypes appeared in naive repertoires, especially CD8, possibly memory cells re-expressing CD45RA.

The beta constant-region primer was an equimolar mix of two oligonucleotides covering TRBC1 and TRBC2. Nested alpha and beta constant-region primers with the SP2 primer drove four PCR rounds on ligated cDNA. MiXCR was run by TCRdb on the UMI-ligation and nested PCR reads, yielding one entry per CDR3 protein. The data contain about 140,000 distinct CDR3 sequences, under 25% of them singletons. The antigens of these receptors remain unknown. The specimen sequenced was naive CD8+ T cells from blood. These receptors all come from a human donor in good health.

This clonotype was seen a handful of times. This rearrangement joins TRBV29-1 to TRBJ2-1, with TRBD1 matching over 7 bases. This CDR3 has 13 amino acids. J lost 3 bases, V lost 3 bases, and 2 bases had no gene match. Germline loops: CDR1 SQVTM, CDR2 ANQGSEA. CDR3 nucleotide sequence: TGCAGCGTTGATTCAGGGGGCTACAATGAGCAGTTCTTC. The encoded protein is CSVDSGGYNEQFF.

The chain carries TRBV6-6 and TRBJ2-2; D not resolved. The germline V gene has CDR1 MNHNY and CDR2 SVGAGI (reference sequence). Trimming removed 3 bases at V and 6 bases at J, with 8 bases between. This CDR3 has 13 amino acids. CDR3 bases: TGTGCCAGCAGTTATCCCCTTTCCGGGGAGCTGTTTTTT. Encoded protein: CASSYPLSGELFF.

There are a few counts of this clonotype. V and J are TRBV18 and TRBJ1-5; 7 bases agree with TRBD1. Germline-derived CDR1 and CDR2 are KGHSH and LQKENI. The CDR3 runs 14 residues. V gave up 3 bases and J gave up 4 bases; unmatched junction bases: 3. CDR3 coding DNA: TGTGCCAGCTCACCGGGACAGAATAATCAGCCCCAGCATTTT. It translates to CASSPGQNNQPQHF.

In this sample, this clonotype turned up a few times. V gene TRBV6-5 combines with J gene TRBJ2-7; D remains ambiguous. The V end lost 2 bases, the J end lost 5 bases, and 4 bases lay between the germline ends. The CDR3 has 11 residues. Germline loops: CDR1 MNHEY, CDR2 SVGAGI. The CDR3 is CASSYGDEQYF. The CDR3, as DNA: TGTGCCAGCAGTTACGGGGACGAGCAGTACTTC.

The chain's CDR3 is CASSGPPGTGIFDEQYF. For the CDR3, the DNA is TGTGCCAGCAGCGGTCCACCAGGGACAGGGATTTTCGACGAGCAGTACTTC. This chain uses TRBV9 with TRBJ2-7; 9 bases are shared with TRBD1. The germline V gene encodes CDR1 SGDLS and CDR2 YYNGEE. The CDR3 consists of 17 residues. The V and J ends lost 3 bases and 5 bases, in that order; junction bases with no gene match: 15.

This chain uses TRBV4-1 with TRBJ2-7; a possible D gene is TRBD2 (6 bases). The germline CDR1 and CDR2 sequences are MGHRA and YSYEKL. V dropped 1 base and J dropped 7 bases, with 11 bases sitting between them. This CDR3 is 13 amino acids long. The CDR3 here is CASSQAPRGEQYF. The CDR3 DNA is TGCGCCAGCAGCCAAGCTCCGCGGGGTGAGCAGTACTTC.

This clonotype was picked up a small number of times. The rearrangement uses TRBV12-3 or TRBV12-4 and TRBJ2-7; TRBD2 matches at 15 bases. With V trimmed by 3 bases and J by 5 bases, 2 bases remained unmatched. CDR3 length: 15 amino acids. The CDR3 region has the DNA TGTGCCAGCAGTTTGGGACTAGCGGGAGGCAACGAGCAGTACTTC. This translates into CASSLGLAGGNEQYF.

CDR3 loop: CASSPQAGALGDTQYF. The DNA of the CDR3 is TGTGCCAGCAGTCCTCAAGCGGGAGCTCTGGGAGATACGCAGTATTTT. The J gene is TRBJ2-3, the V gene TRBV27; 8 bases agree with TRBD2. J gave up 5 bases and V 5 bases, and 12 bases lay outside the gene matches. Germline assignment: CDR1 MNHEY and CDR2 SMNVEV (reference sequence). The CDR3 covers 16 residues.

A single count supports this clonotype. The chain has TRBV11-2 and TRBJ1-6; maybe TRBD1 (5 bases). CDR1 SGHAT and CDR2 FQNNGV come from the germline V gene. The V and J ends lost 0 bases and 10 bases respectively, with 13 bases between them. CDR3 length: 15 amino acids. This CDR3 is CASSLEGPGNSPLHF. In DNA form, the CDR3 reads TGTGCCAGCAGCTTAGAAGGTCCAGGGAACTCACCCCTCCACTTT.

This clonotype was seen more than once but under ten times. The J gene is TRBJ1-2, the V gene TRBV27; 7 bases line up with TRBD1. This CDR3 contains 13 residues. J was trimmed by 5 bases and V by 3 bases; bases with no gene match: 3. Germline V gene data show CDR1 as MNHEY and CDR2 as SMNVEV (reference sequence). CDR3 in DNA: TGTGCCAGCAGTTTTATGACAGGGTATGGCTACACCTTC. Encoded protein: CASSFMTGYGYTF.

In nucleotides, the CDR3 is TGTGCCAGCACCGACCTAGCGGGAGAGGACGAGCAGTACTTC. Translated: CASTDLAGEDEQYF. The chain couples TRBV7-9 to TRBJ2-7; 10 bases match TRBD2. The CDR3 covers 14 residues. V was pared by 7 bases and J by 5 bases, with 8 bases of the junction left unmatched. CDR1 and CDR2 from the germline V gene are SEHNR and FQNEAQ (reference sequence).

CDR3 in amino acids: CASSYSGGDYNEQFF. CDR3 DNA sequence: TGTGCCAGCAGTTACTCAGGCGGGGACTACAATGAGCAGTTCTTC. J is TRBJ2-1 and V is TRBV6-5; D is possibly TRBD2 (6 bases). The V end lost 0 bases, the J end lost 3 bases, and 9 bases lay between the germline ends. There are 15 residues in the CDR3. Germline V gene data show CDR1 as MNHEY and CDR2 as SVGAGI.

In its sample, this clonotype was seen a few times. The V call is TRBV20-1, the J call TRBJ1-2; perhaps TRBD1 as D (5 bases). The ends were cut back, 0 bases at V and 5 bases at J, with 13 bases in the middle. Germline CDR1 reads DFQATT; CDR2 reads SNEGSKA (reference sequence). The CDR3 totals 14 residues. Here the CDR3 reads CSARDDSSPYGYTF. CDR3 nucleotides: TGCAGTGCTAGAGATGACAGCTCCCCTTATGGCTACACCTTC.

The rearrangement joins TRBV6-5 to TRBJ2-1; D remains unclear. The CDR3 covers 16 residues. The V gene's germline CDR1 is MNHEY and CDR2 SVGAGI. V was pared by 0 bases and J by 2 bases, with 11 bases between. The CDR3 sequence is CASSYSAAVPYNEQFF. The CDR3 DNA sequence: TGTGCCAGCAGTTACTCCGCTGCGGTTCCCTACAATGAGCAGTTCTTC.

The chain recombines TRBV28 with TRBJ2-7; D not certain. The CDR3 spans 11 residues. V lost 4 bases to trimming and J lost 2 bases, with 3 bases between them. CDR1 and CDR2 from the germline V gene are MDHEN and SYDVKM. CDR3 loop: CASSYAYEQYF. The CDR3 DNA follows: TGTGCCAGCAGTTATGCCTACGAGCAGTACTTC.

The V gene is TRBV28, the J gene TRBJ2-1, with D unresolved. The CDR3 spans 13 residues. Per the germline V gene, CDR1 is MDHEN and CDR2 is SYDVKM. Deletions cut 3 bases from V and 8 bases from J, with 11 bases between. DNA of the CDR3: TGTGCCAGCAGTTTCGCCCCCCTCGATGAGCAGTTCTTC. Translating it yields CASSFAPLDEQFF.

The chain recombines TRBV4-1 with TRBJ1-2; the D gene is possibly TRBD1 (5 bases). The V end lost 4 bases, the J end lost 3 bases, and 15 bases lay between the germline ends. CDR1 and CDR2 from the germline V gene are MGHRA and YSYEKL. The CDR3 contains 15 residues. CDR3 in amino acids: CASSPERGVDYGYTF. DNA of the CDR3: TGCGCCAGCAGCCCCGAGAGAGGGGTAGACTATGGCTACACCTTC.

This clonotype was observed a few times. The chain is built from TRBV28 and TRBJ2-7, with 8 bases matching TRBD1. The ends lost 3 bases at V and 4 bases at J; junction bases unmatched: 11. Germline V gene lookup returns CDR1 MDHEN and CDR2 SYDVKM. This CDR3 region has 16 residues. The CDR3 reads CASSFASGTGLYEQYF. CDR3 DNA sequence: TGTGCCAGCAGTTTCGCATCCGGGACAGGCCTTTACGAGCAGTACTTC.

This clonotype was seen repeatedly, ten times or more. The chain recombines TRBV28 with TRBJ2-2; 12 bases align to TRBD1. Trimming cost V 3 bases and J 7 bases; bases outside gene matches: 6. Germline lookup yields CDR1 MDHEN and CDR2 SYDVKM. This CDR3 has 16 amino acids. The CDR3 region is CASSFRDRGRRGELFF. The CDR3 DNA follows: TGTGCCAGCAGTTTCCGGGACAGGGGGCGACGCGGGGAGCTGTTTTTT.

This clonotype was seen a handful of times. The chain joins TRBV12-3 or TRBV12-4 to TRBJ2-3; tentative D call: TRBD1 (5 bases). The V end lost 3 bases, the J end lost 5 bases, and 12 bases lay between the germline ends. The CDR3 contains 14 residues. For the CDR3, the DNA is TGTGCCAGCAGTTTCGTGGGGCAAGTAGATACGCAGTATTTT. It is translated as CASSFVGQVDTQYF.

CDR3 sequence reads: CASSQVQGSGELFF. CDR3 nucleotide sequence: TGCGCCAGCAGCCAAGTTCAGGGCTCCGGGGAGCTGTTTTTT. The genes are TRBV4-1 and TRBJ2-2, with D possibly matching TRBD1 (5 bases). CDR1 is MGHRA, CDR2 YSYEKL, per germline. V was cut by 1 base and J by 6 bases, with 9 bases left in between. The CDR3 has 14 residues.